Shown below are 9 T cell receptor beta chains from a single sample sequenced in a study of shared clonotypes between healthy human individuals. Sequencing was performed with immunoSEQ multiplex PCR; in TCRdb, only in-frame clones are kept and a portion is missing. The sample carries about 690,000 clones, 90% recorded once. Sequencing input: memory CD8+ T cells from PBMCs. Sample subset: CD45RO+ cells pooled with CCR7-negative TemRA cells. The receptors derive from a man aged 18 to 29 in good health. Some clones in this sample may be carry-over from other donors' samples.

V and J are TRBV14 and TRBJ2-1; TRBD2 aligns across 13 bases. Per the germline V gene, CDR1 is SGHDN and CDR2 is FVKESK. The ends lost 4 bases at V and 6 bases at J; junction bases unmatched: 0. This CDR3 is 14 amino acids long. CDR3 coding DNA: TGTGCCAGCAGCCGACTAGCGGGAGGCAATGAGCAGTTCTTC. Translating it yields CASSRLAGGNEQFF.

V and J are TRBV6-1 and TRBJ2-7; D is unclear. Germline CDR1 and CDR2: MNHNS and SASEGT. The ends were cut back, 4 bases at V and 3 bases at J, with 13 bases in the middle. This CDR3 contains 14 residues. In DNA, the CDR3 is TGTGCCAGCAGTGCCGCCGGACCCCTCTACGAGCAGTACTTC. Protein: CASSAAGPLYEQYF.

The genes are TRBV9 and TRBJ2-3; 12 bases are shared with TRBD2. The CDR3 is made up of 15 amino acids. V shed 2 bases and J 6 bases; nucleotides not matched to a gene: 4. Germline V gene lookup returns CDR1 SGDLS and CDR2 YYNGEE. CDR3 region: CASSVGLAGGDTQYF. The CDR3 region has the DNA TGTGCCAGCAGCGTGGGGCTAGCGGGAGGGGATACGCAGTATTTT.

In this sample, this clone turned up once. The chain joins TRBV11-2 to TRBJ2-2, with D possibly TRBD2 on 5 matching bases. The CDR3 runs to 14 residues. Trimming pared 1 base from V and 7 bases from J, leaving 10 bases between. Per the germline V gene, CDR1 is SGHAT and CDR2 is FQNNGV. The CDR3 DNA is TGTGCCAGCAGCTTAGGGACTCGGGGCGGGGAGCTGTTTTTT. It encodes CASSLGTRGGELFF.

This rearrangement joins TRBV9 to TRBJ1-2; D call uncertain. CDR1 and CDR2 (germline): SGDLS, YYNGEE. The CDR3 runs to 14 residues. V lost 2 bases, J lost 3 bases, and 11 bases lay in between. CDR3 amino acids: CASSVSGTDYGYTF. CDR3 in DNA: TGTGCCAGCAGCGTTTCCGGCACAGACTATGGCTACACCTTC.

CDR3 amino acids: CASSLEADQYEQYF. CDR3 nucleotide sequence: TGCGCCAGCAGCTTGGAGGCCGATCAGTACGAGCAGTACTTC. The gene calls are TRBV5-1 and TRBJ2-7; D not certain. Germline V gene lookup returns CDR1 SGHRS and CDR2 YFSETQ. Trimming removed 0 bases at V and 4 bases at J, with 11 bases between. The CDR3 covers 14 residues.

V gene TRBV7-9 combines with J gene TRBJ2-1, with D tentatively TRBD2 (5 bases). The CDR3 loop spans 14 amino acids. CDR1 is SEHNR, CDR2 FQNEAQ, per germline (reference sequence). With 3 bases removed from V and 10 bases from J, the gap between germline ends came to 16 bases. The CDR3 DNA is TGTGCCAGCAGCTTCGGGCCTCTCGGCGGGGAGCAGTTCTTC. Translating it yields CASSFGPLGGEQFF.

This chain links TRBV18 with TRBJ2-4; 7 bases agree with TRBD2. The junction had 11 bases not matched to a gene; V was cut back by 2 bases and J by 7 bases. The CDR3 spans 16 residues. CDR1 is KGHSH and CDR2 is LQKENI in the germline V gene. As DNA, the CDR3 is TGTGCCAGCTCACCAGAGGGCCCGGGACTACTGAACATTCAGTACTTC. This translates into CASSPEGPGLLNIQYF.

This chain uses TRBV30 with TRBJ1-1; no definite D call. Germline CDR1 reads GTSNPN; CDR2 reads SVGIG (reference sequence). The CDR3 covers 14 residues. Trimming took 0 bases from V and 7 from J, leaving 15 bases between them. CDR3 amino acids: CAWSVAITAYEAFF. CDR3 DNA: TGTGCCTGGAGTGTTGCGATAACAGCCTATGAAGCTTTCTTT.